This entry features one T cell receptor (beta chain) sequence. From germline, CDR1 is SGHTA and CDR2 FQGNSA. With 6 bases removed from V and 0 bases from J, the gap between germline ends came to 12 bases. The CDR3 is 16 residues long. This entry is derived from a study of blood T cell repertoires in COVID-19. In the study overall: PBMCs, B-cell-depleted T cells, or T cells provided the cDNA or gDNA that made up the material.

Authors' methods: Counts of nucleated cells, estimated from reference gene primer amplification, were obtained. The repertoire was sequenced with immunoSEQ multiplex PCR; TCRdb's copy has only in-frame clones and lacks some. V, J and clone size reflect that table, while D and trimming were determined from the DNA. The sample comprises around 130,000 clones, about 84% of which are singletons, and 3.5% to 4.5% rests with the top ten. The chain employs TRBV7-2 and TRBJ2-6, with D perhaps matching TRBD1 (6 bases). Sequencing input: peripheral blood. The TCR sequence derives from a man aged 55 to 70 with acute or convalescent COVID-19. Here the CDR3 reads CASRKTGFSGANVLTF. The CDR3 DNA is TGTGCCAGCAGGAAAACAGGGTTCTCTGGGGCCAACGTCCTGACTTTC.